This T cell receptor beta chain was sequenced for a study of blood T cell repertoires in COVID-19. Profiling relied on immunoSEQ multiplex PCR, and the TCRdb table lists in-frame clones only, not all of them. The repertoire consists of about 210,000 clones, with about 85% occurring once and the leading ten covering around 19%. This CDR3 is built from 13 residues. Per germline, CDR1 SGDLS and CDR2 YYNGEE. Trimming stripped 3 bases from V and 2 bases from J, with 8 bases between. The chain recombines TRBV9 with TRBJ1-1, with D possibly matching TRBD1 (5 bases). This receptor was identified in a man between 35 and 55 years old who had recovered from COVID-19. Sequencing was done on a sample of PBMCs or T cells enriched from blood (not recorded which). CDR3 sequence (DNA): TGTGCCAGCAGCGCCCAGGGAAACACTGAAGCTTTCTTT. Its translation: CASSAQGNTEAFF.